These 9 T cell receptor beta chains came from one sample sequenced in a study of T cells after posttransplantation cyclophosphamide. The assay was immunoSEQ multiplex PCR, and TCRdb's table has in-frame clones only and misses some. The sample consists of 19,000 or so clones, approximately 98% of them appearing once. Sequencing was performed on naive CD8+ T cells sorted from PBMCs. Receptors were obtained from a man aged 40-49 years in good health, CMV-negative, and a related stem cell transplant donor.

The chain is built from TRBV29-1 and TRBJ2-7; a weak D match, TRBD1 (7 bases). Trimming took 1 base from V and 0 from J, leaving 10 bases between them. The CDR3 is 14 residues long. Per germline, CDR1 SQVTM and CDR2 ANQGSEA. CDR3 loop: CSVEGGDSSYEQYF. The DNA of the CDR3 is TGCAGCGTTGAAGGCGGGGACAGCTCCTACGAGCAGTACTTC.

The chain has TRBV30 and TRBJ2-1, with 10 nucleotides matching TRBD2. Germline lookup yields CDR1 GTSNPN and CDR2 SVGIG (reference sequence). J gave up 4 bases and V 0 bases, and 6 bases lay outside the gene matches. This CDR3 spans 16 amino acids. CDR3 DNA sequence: TGTGCCTGGAGTGTACTCGGACTAGCGGCTTACAATGAGCAGTTCTTC. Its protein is CAWSVLGLAAYNEQFF.

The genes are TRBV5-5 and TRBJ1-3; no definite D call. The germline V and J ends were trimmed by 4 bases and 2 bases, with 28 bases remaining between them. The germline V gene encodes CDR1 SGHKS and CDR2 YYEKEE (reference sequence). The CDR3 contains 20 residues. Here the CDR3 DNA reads TGTGCCAGCAGCCTCTTTATGCGGGAACGGGGAAGTGACCCTGGAAACACCATATATTTT. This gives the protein CASSLFMRERGSDPGNTIYF.

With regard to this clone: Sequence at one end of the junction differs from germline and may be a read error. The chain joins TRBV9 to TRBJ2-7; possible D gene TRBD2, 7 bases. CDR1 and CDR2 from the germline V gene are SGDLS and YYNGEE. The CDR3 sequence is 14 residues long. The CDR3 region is CASKQGRGAGALVF. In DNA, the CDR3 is TGTGCCAGCAAGCAAGGCAGGGGTGCGGGGGCGCTCGTATTC.

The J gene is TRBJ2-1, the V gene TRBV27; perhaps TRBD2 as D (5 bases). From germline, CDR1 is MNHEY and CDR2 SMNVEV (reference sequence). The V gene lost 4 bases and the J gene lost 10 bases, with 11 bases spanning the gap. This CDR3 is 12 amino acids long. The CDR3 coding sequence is TGTGCCAGCAGTTCCGGAGGTTTAGAGCAGTTCTTC. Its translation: CASSSGGLEQFF.

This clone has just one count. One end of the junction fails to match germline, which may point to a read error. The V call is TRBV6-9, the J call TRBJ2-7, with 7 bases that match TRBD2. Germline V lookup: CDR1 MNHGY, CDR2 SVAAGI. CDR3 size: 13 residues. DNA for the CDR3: TGCGCGGCCGGGCGGGGGAGGGGCCACGAGCAGTACTTC. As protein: CAAGRGRGHEQYF.

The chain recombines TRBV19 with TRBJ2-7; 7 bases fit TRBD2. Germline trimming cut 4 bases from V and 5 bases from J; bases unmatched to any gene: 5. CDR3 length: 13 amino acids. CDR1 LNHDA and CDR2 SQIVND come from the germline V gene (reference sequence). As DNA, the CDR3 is TGTGCCAGTAGTACTCGGACTAGTAACGAGCAGTACTTC. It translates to CASSTRTSNEQYF. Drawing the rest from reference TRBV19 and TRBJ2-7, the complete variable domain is DGGITQSPKYLFRKEGQNVTLSCEQNLNHDAMYWYRQDPGQGLRLIYYSQIVNDFQKGDIAEGYSVSREKKESFPLTVTSAQKNPTAFYLCASSTRTSNEQYFGPGTRLTVT.

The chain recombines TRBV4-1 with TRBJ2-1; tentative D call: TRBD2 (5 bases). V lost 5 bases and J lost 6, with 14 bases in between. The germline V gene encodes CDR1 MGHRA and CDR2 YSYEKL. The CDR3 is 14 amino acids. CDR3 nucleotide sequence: TGCGCCAGCAGCTGGAGGCTAGAAGGCAATGAGCAGTTCTTC. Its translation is CASSWRLEGNEQFF.

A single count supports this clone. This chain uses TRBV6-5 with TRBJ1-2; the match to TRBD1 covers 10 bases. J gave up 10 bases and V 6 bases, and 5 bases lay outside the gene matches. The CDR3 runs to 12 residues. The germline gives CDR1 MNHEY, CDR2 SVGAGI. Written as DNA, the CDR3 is TGTGCCAGCAGAAGACAGGGGGCGGACTACACCTTC. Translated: CASRRQGADYTF.